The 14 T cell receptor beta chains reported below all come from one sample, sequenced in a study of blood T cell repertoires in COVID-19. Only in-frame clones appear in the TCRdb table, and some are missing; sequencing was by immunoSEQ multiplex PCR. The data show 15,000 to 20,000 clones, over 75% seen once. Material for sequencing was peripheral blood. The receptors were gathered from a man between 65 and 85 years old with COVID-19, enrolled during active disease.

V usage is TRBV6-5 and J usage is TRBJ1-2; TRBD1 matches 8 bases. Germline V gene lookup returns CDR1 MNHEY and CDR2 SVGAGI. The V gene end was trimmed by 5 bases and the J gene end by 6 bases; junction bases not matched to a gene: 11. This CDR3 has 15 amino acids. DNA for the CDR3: TGTGCCAGCAGTACCAGGGACAGGAGCCGCGATGGCTACACCTTC. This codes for CASSTRDRSRDGYTF.

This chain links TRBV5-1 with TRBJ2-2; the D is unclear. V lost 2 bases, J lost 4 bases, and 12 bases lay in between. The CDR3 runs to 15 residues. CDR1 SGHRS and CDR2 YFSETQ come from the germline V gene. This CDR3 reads CASSFEGRGTGELFF. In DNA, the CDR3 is TGCGCCAGCAGCTTCGAAGGCCGAGGCACCGGGGAGCTGTTTTTT.

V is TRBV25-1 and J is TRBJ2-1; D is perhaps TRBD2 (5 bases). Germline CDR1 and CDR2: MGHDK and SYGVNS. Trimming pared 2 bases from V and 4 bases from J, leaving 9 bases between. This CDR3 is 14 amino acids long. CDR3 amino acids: CASSEGRAYNEQFF. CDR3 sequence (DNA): TGTGCCAGCAGTGAAGGGCGGGCATACAATGAGCAGTTCTTC.

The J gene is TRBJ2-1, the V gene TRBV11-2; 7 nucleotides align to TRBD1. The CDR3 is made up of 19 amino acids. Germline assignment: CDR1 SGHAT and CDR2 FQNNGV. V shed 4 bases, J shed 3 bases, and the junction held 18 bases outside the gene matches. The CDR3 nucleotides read TGTGCCAGCAGCTCTCCGGGACAGACAATTGGACTCCTCTACAATGAGCAGTTCTTC. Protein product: CASSSPGQTIGLLYNEQFF. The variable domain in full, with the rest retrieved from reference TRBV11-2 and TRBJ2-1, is EAGVAQSPRYKIIEKRQSVAFWCNPISGHATLYWYQQILGQGPKLLIQFQNNGVVDDSQLPKDRFSAERLKGVDSTLKIQPAKLEDSAVYLCASSSPGQTIGLLYNEQFFGPGTRLTVL.

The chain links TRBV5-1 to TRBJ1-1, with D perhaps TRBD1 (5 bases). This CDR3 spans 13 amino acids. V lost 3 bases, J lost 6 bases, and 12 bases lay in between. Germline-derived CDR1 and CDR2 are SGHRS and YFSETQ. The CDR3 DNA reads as TGCGCCAGCAGCTGGGGGGGAGACGCTGAAGCTTTCTTT. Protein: CASSWGGDAEAFF.

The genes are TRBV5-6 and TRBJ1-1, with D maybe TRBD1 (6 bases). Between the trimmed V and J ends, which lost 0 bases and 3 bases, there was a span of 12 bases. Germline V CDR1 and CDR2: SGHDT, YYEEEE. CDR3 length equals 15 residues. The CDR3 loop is CASSLDGGAYTEAFF. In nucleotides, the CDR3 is TGTGCCAGCAGCTTGGATGGGGGCGCATACACTGAAGCTTTCTTT.

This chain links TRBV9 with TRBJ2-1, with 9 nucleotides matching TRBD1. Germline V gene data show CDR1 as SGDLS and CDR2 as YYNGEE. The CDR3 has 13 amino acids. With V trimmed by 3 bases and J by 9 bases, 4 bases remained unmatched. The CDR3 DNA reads TGTGCCAGCAGCGGTCGGACAGGGGTTGAGCAGTTCTTC. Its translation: CASSGRTGVEQFF.

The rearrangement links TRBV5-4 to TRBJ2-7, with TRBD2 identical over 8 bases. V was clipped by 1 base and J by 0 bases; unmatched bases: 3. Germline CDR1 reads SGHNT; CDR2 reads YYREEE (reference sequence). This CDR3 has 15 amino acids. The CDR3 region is CASSLSTSGSYEQYF. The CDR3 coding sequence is TGTGCCAGCAGCTTGAGTACTAGCGGCTCCTACGAGCAGTACTTC. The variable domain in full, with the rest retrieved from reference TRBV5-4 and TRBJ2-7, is ETGVTQSPTHLIKTRGQQVTLRCSSQSGHNTVSWYQQALGQGPQFIFQYYREEENGRGNFPPRFSGLQFPNYSSELNVNALELDDSALYLCASSLSTSGSYEQYFGPGTRLTVT.

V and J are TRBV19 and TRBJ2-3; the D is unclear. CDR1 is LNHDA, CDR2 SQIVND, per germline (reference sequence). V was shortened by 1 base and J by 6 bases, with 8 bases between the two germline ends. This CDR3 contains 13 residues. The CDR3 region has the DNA TGTGCCAGTAGTATAGTGGCAGTCGATACGCAGTATTTT. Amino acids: CASSIVAVDTQYF.

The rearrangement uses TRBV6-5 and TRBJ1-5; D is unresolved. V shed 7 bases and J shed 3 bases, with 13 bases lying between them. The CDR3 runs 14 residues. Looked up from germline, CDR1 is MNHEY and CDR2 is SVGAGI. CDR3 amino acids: CASTRVVDNQPQHF. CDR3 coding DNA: TGTGCCAGCACGAGGGTCGTTGACAATCAGCCCCAGCATTTT.

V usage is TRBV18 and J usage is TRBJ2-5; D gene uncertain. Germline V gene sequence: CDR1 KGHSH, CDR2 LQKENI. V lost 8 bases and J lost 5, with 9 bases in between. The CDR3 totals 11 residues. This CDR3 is CASAAYETQYF. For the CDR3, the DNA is TGTGCCAGCGCCGCGTATGAGACCCAGTACTTC.

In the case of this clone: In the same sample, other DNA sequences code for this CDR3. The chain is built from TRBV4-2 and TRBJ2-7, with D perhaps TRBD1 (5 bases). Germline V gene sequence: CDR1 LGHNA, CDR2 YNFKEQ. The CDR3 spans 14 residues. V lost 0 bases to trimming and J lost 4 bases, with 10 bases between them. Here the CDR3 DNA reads TGTGCCAGCAGCCAAGATAGGGGCCGGTACGAGCAGTACTTC. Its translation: CASSQDRGRYEQYF.

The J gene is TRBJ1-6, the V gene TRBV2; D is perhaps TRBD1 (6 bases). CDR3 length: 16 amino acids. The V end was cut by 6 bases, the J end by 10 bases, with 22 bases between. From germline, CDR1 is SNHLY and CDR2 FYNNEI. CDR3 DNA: TGTGCCAGCAGGGCCCCTACAGGGCAATGGGACTCACCCCTCCACTTT. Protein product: CASRAPTGQWDSPLHF. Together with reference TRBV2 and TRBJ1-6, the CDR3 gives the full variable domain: EPEVTQTPSHQVTQMGQEVILRCVPISNHLYFYWYRQILGQKVEFLVSFYNNEISEKSEIFDDQFSVERPDGSNFTLKIRSTKLEDSAMYFCASRAPTGQWDSPLHFGNGTRLTVT.

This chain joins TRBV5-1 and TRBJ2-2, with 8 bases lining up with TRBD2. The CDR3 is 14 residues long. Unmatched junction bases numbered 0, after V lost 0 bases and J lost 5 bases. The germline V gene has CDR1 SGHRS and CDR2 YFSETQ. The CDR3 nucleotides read TGCGCCAGCAGCTTGGCTAGCGGGACCGGGGAGCTGTTTTTT. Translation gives CASSLASGTGELFF.